The rows below give T cell receptor beta chains drawn from one sample of a study of T cell responses to AZD1222 COVID-19 vaccine. The assay was immunoSEQ multiplex PCR, and TCRdb's table has in-frame clones only and misses some. The sample has 95,000 to 100,000 clones; 80% to 90% are singletons. The specimen was peripheral blood, collected on day 0 of AZD1222 vaccination. These receptors were taken from an adult in good health. The CDR3 runs from the conserved cysteine through the conserved F or W. Clone size is not always given. Where it is, it says once, few, many or a class for expanded clones.

J,V,length,size,CDR3
TRBJ2-7,TRBV7-9,14,-,CASSYGGLTYEQYF
TRBJ1-1,TRBV7-9,14,-,CASSLGSVNTEAFF
TRBJ1-2,TRBV11-2,15,-,CASSLSGANRYGYTF
TRBJ2-1,TRBV14,14,-,CASSPRDSYNEQFF
TRBJ1-5,TRBV6-2/TRBV6-3,16,-,CASSYRPGQGDQPQHF
TRBJ1-1,TRBV5-1,15,-,CASSLAYSRDTEAFF
TRBJ1-6,TRBV2,16,-,CASRDRIHSYNSPLHF
TRBJ2-7,TRBV12-3/TRBV12-4,12,-,CASSPTGPEQYF
TRBJ2-5,TRBV7-2,16,-,CASSQPAAGGLETQYF
TRBJ1-2,TRBV7-2,14,once,CASSLGSWGNGYTF
TRBJ1-3,TRBV18,15,-,CASSGQGTSGNTIYF
TRBJ1-6,TRBV7-9,13,-,CASSLVVDSPLHF
TRBJ1-1,TRBV2,12,few,CASTYGGLEAFF
TRBJ2-5,TRBV27,13,-,CASRSPSQETQYF
TRBJ1-3,TRBV5-1,17,-,CASAREGRTVYGNTIYF
TRBJ1-1,TRBV12-5,13,-,CASGLWGGTEAFF
TRBJ2-7,TRBV13,14,few,CASSLAVGAREQYF
TRBJ1-2,TRBV3-1/TRBV3-2,13,-,CASSPLSGGGYTF
TRBJ2-7,TRBV7-2,14,-,CASSLGGLNYEQYF
TRBJ1-5,TRBV7-6,16,-,CASSSLTGGGNQPQHF
TRBJ1-3,TRBV9,14,-,CASNTGSAGNTIYF
TRBJ2-3,TRBV7-3,21,few,CASSNLGELRTSGLRTDTQYF
TRBJ1-2,TRBV4-1,16,-,CASSQGRQERFGGYTF
TRBJ2-3,TRBV25-1,18,-,CASSDPTTSGGGTDTQYF
TRBJ2-1,TRBV4-1,15,-,CASSLMGGGTNEQFF
TRBJ1-5,TRBV7-2,14,-,CASSLGPGDQPQHF
TRBJ2-1,TRBV5-1,13,-,CASSPEGLNEQFF
TRBJ2-3,TRBV24-1,17,-,CATSDPWTGGAADTQYF
TRBJ2-1,TRBV6-5,14,once,CASSYSGGFNEQFF
TRBJ1-1,TRBV6-5,14,-,CASILHMGGGEAFF
TRBJ2-4,TRBV6-5,13,-,CASRESAKNIQYF
TRBJ1-2,TRBV7-2,13,-,CASSLAGGPGYTF
TRBJ2-7,TRBV29-1,15,-,CSVEFSQGASYEQYF
TRBJ2-1,TRBV19,18,-,CASSRASGAFGVDNEQFF
TRBJ2-7,TRBV7-6,14,-,CASSFGQGLSEQYF
TRBJ1-2,TRBV28,17,-,CASSLLSFRNRGLSYTF
TRBJ1-1,TRBV5-1,13,-,CASSLTGGPEAFF
TRBJ1-5,TRBV3-1/TRBV3-2,14,-,CASSHRRSNQPQHF